The sequence of this T cell receptor (beta chain) was determined in a study of control samples from healthy donors and cancer patients. Worth noting for this clone: The same CDR3 can be traced to other DNA sequences in this sample.

Assay used: immunoSEQ multiplex PCR; TCRdb lists only in-frame clones, some missing. This sample carries about 80,000 clones, about 88% of them seen once, and the ten largest clones take 4.5% to 6%. V lost 2 bases and J lost 5, with 9 bases in between. The germline V gene has CDR1 SGHNT and CDR2 YENEEA. The CDR3 is 13 amino acids. The rearrangement uses TRBV11-3 and TRBJ1-1; weak D call: TRBD1 (5 bases). The receptor was derived from a woman aged 45-59 years in good health. Sequenced material: blood. This chain's CDR3 is CASSLQGYTEAFF. The CDR3 nucleotides read TGTGCCAGCAGCTTACAGGGATATACTGAAGCTTTCTTT.